This passage covers 11 T cell receptor beta chains from one sample sequenced in a study of tumor and adjacent non-tumor tissue in lung cancer. No cell sorting was done before RNA was extracted from the tissue. TCRbeta libraries were built with three rounds of nested PCR, modified from ARM-PCR. TCRdb used MiXCR to reprocess the multiplex PCR reads, holding one entry per CDR3 protein. The table has about 93,000 distinct CDR3 sequences, about 66% seen once. The sequenced sample consisted of lung tumor tissue. The source is a man aged 55-75 years with non-small cell lung cancer.

Points on this clonotype: Since a much larger clone is just one base distant, this may be a read error. The V call is TRBV5-1, the J call TRBJ2-1, with no clear D. This CDR3 spans 11 amino acids. In germline, CDR1 is SGHRS, CDR2 YFSETQ. V was pared by 7 bases and J by 12 bases, with 14 bases between. Written as DNA, the CDR3 is TGCGCCAGCCAGAAGTCGAGTGTGCAGTTCTTC. Protein: CASQKSSVQFF.

Remarks on this clonotype: As the CDR3 is not closed by the conserved phenylalanine or tryptophan, this likely results from a read error. The chain couples TRBV7-8 to TRBJ2-7, with D perhaps assigned TRBD1 or TRBD2 (6 bases each). V was trimmed by 4 bases and J by 3 bases, leaving 13 bases between them. Germline V gene sequence: CDR1 SGHVS, CDR2 FQNEAQ. This CDR3 has 14 residues. The CDR3 DNA is TGTGCCAGCAGCTCCCGAGAGGGGGGCTACGAGCAGTACTCC. It translates to CASSSREGGYEQYS.

A remark on this clonotype: The CDR3 carries no conserved terminal phenylalanine or tryptophan, so it likely arises from a read error. The chain's CDR3 is CASSRTGTQETQYT. The CDR3 DNA is TGTGCCAGCAGTCGGACAGGGACACAAGAGACCCAGTACACC. The V call is TRBV6-1, the J call TRBJ2-5, with TRBD1 identical over 8 bases. Germline CDR1 and CDR2: MNHNS and SASEGT. The CDR3 totals 14 residues. Trimming at V came to 5 bases and at J to 2 bases, leaving 4 bases not matched to a gene.

This clonotype was seen many times. This sequence joins TRBV7-9 and TRBJ2-7, with 11 bases fitting TRBD2. This CDR3 contains 14 residues. With V trimmed by 5 bases and J by 4 bases, 4 bases remained unmatched. Germline V gene data show CDR1 as SEHNR and CDR2 as FQNEAQ (reference sequence). The CDR3: CASSPGTSGYEQYF. DNA for the CDR3: TGTGCCAGCAGCCCAGGGACTAGCGGATACGAGCAGTACTTC. Looking up the rest from reference TRBV7-9 and TRBJ2-7 gives the full variable domain: DTGVSQNPRHKITKRGQNVTFRCDPISEHNRLYWYRQTLGQGPEFLTYFQNEAQLEKSRLLSDRFSAERPKGSFSTLEIQRTEQGDSAMYLCASSPGTSGYEQYFGPGTRLTVT.

As concerns this clonotype: At one end, the junction sequence differs from germline, possibly due to a read error. The chain has TRBV6-2 or TRBV6-3 and TRBJ2-7, with D unclear. CDR3 size: 14 residues. The germline V gene encodes CDR1 MNHEY and CDR2 SVGEGT. CDR3 region: CASRYPVAGAEQYF. As DNA, the CDR3 is TGTGCCAGCCGTTACCCCGTAGCCGGAGCCGAGCAGTACTTC.

CDR3 nucleotides: TGTGCCACCAGTGATTCCACTTTCCTAGCGGGGTGGAACACCGGGGAGCTGTTTTTT. Amino acid sequence: CATSDSTFLAGWNTGELFF. This chain connects TRBV24-1 to TRBJ2-2, with 9 bases aligning to TRBD2. The CDR3 has 19 amino acids. With V trimmed by 2 bases and J by 1 base, 10 bases remained unmatched. Germline-derived CDR1 and CDR2 are KGHDR and SFDVKD.

Points on this clonotype: One end of the junction varies from germline; a read error may be responsible. V gene TRBV5-1 combines with J gene TRBJ2-5, with TRBD1 matching over 10 bases. The CDR3 is made up of 16 amino acids. CDR1 SGHRS and CDR2 YFSETQ come from the germline V gene. The CDR3 nucleotides are TGCGCCAGCAGCTCGACAGGGGGCGCGGGTTGGGAGACCCAGCACTTC. Translated, it gives CASSSTGGAGWETQHF.

The chain carries TRBV29-1 and TRBJ1-3, with 7 positions matching TRBD1. Germline CDR1 and CDR2: SQVTM and ANQGSEA. The CDR3 runs 15 residues. The CDR3 nucleotides are TGCAGTGTTCTAACGGGACAGCACTCTGGAAACACCATATATTTT. Its translation: CSVLTGQHSGNTIYF.

On this clonotype itself: An end of the junction does not agree with germline; a read error may underlie this. The chain is built from TRBV28 and TRBJ2-7; 7 nucleotides align to TRBD2. CDR1 is MDHEN, CDR2 SYDVKM, per germline. This CDR3 is built from 17 residues. CDR3 protein: CASSTTKPSGHSYKQYF. The CDR3 coding sequence is TGTGCCAGCAGCACCACTAAACCTAGCGGACACTCCTACAAGCAGTACTTC.

This clonotype was seen many times. The rearrangement links TRBV2 to TRBJ2-2, with unresolved D. Deletions cut 7 bases from V and 4 bases from J, with 10 bases between. In germline, CDR1 is SNHLY, CDR2 FYNNEI. The CDR3 has 13 residues. The chain's CDR3 is CASKRSFTGELFF. The CDR3 nucleotides are TGTGCCAGCAAACGTAGTTTCACCGGGGAGCTGTTTTTT.

The CDR3 loop reads CASSYSGTCLGETQYF. CDR3 in DNA: TGTGCCAGCAGTTACAGTGGGACTTGTTTAGGAGAGACCCAGTACTTC. J is TRBJ2-5 and V is TRBV6-2 or TRBV6-3; D might be TRBD2 (6 bases). The CDR3 loop spans 16 amino acids. The germline V gene has CDR1 MNHEY and CDR2 SVGEGT. V was trimmed by 2 bases and J by 4 bases, leaving 17 bases between them.